The next 27 T cell receptor beta chains were all read from a single sample in a study of graft-versus-host responses after intestinal transplantation. These receptors have no identified antigens. Profiled with immunoSEQ multiplex PCR; TCRdb holds only in-frame clones, not every one. Of about 110,000 clones in the sample, roughly 87% are singletons; the top ten hold over 0.55%. The sequencing here drew on unstimulated CD4+ T cells sorted from spleen or lymph node cells, taken before transplant. The source of these receptors is a human donor who was the organ donor for an intestinal transplant.

V gene TRBV5-1 combines with J gene TRBJ2-3; 12 bases line up with TRBD2. Germline V gene lookup returns CDR1 SGHRS and CDR2 YFSETQ. V dropped 0 bases and J dropped 2; count of bases not matched to a gene: 4. The CDR3 is 17 amino acids. The CDR3 sequence is CASSLDLAGGYTDTQYF. Here the CDR3 DNA reads TGCGCCAGCAGCTTGGATCTAGCGGGAGGGTACACAGATACGCAGTATTTT.

Remarks on this clone: One junction end disagrees with the germline gene, perhaps due to a read error. This chain joins TRBV4-1 and TRBJ2-7, with D uncertain. In germline, CDR1 is MGHRA, CDR2 YSYEKL. The CDR3 sequence is 14 residues long. The CDR3 DNA sequence: TGTGCCAGCAGCCAGGCTGGACCCAACTACGAGCAGTACTTC. This codes for CASSQAGPNYEQYF.

The chain couples TRBV7-9 to TRBJ1-1; no reliable D call. Trimming removed 0 bases from V and 3 bases from J, with 2 bases in between. This CDR3 has 12 amino acids. Looked up from germline, CDR1 is SEHNR and CDR2 is FQNEAQ (reference sequence). CDR3 nucleotide sequence: TGTGCCAGCAGCTTAGCACACACTGAAGCTTTCTTT. Translation: CASSLAHTEAFF.

This chain uses TRBV7-2 with TRBJ2-3, with 7 nucleotides matching TRBD2. CDR1 is SGHTA and CDR2 is FQGNSA in the germline V gene. The CDR3 totals 15 residues. The V segment lost 3 bases and the J segment 5 bases; nucleotides outside the gene matches: 8. This CDR3 is CASSLRERVLDTQYF. As DNA, the CDR3 is TGTGCCAGCAGCTTGCGGGAGCGGGTCCTAGATACGCAGTATTTT.

V and J are TRBV4-1 and TRBJ1-3; maybe TRBD1 (6 bases). Trimming removed 1 base at V and 8 bases at J, with 18 bases between. CDR3 length: 16 residues. CDR1 is MGHRA, CDR2 YSYEKL, per germline. In nucleotides, the CDR3 is TGCGCCAGCAGCCAAGTTGGACAGAGATCGAGGTACACCATATATTTT. It specifies CASSQVGQRSRYTIYF.

The chain is built from TRBV6-5 and TRBJ1-6; D remains unclear. CDR1 is MNHEY, CDR2 SVGAGI, per germline. This CDR3 spans 14 amino acids. V gave up 5 bases and J gave up 8 bases, with 13 bases separating them. CDR3 nucleotides: TGTGCCAGCAGTGGCTTGCCTTTCGATTCACCCCTCCACTTT. Translating gives CASSGLPFDSPLHF.

The gene calls are TRBV6-4 and TRBJ2-3, with 8 positions matching TRBD2. The CDR3 is 17 amino acids. Germline values: CDR1 MRHNA, CDR2 SNTAGT. The ends lost 0 bases at V and 3 bases at J; junction bases unmatched: 8. CDR3 coding DNA: TGTGCCAGCAGTGACTCGAGGCAGCGGGAGAATACAGATACGCAGTATTTT. Its translation is CASSDSRQRENTDTQYF.

The chain combines TRBV7-2 with TRBJ2-5; D unclear. V was cut by 2 bases and J by 3 bases, with 10 bases left in between. The CDR3 is made up of 14 amino acids. Germline assignment: CDR1 SGHTA and CDR2 FQGNSA. For the CDR3, the DNA is TGTGCCAGCAGCTTAATGCATTCAGAAGAGACCCAGTACTTC. Protein: CASSLMHSEETQYF. Full variable domain (rest looked up from reference TRBV7-2 and TRBJ2-5): GAGVSQSPSNKVTEKGKDVELRCDPISGHTALYWYRQSLGQGLEFLIYFQGNSAPDKSGLPSDRFSAERTGGSVSTLTIQRTQQEDSAVYLCASSLMHSEETQYFGPGTRLLVL.

The chain joins TRBV2 to TRBJ1-1; D unresolved. Trimming pared 5 bases from V and 11 bases from J, leaving 12 bases between. Germline V lookup: CDR1 SNHLY, CDR2 FYNNEI. CDR3 length equals 11 residues. CDR3 sequence (DNA): TGTGCCAGCAGTACCGGAGTTCGGGCTTTCTTT. Translated: CASSTGVRAFF.

CDR3 in amino acids: CSAEQGAPYEQYF. In nucleotides, the CDR3 is TGCAGCGCCGAACAGGGGGCACCCTACGAGCAGTACTTC. This chain links TRBV29-1 with TRBJ2-7; 9 bases fit TRBD1. J gave up 2 bases and V 7 bases, and 6 bases lay outside the gene matches. The germline V gene has CDR1 SQVTM and CDR2 ANQGSEA. This CDR3 has 13 amino acids.

The rearrangement links TRBV5-6 to TRBJ2-7; 9 nucleotides match TRBD2. Germline-derived CDR1 and CDR2 are SGHDT and YYEEEE. J was trimmed by 0 bases and V by 4 bases; bases with no gene match: 8. This CDR3 spans 16 amino acids. The CDR3 reads CASSDIKRGASYEQYF. CDR3 bases: TGTGCCAGCAGCGACATTAAGCGGGGGGCCTCCTACGAGCAGTACTTC.

This clone has a handful of counts. The V gene is TRBV6-1, the J gene TRBJ2-7; TRBD1 aligns across 9 bases. J was trimmed by 0 bases and V by 4 bases; bases with no gene match: 4. CDR1 and CDR2 from the germline V gene are MNHNS and SASEGT. The length of the CDR3 is 15 residues. CDR3: CASSVRDRVSYEQYF. In nucleotides, the CDR3 is TGTGCCAGCAGTGTCCGGGACAGGGTCTCCTACGAGCAGTACTTC.

The V gene is TRBV4-2, the J gene TRBJ2-1, with D maybe TRBD1 (6 bases). This CDR3 region has 19 residues. The germline CDR1 and CDR2 sequences are LGHNA and YNFKEQ. V was cut by 0 bases and J by 4 bases, with 22 bases left in between. CDR3 sequence: CASSQDPARGLTRYNEQFF. The CDR3 nucleotides are TGTGCCAGCAGCCAAGATCCGGCGAGGGGGTTAACTAGGTACAATGAGCAGTTCTTC.

The chain carries TRBV4-2 and TRBJ1-3; D ambiguous. CDR1 is LGHNA, CDR2 YNFKEQ, per germline. This CDR3 comprises 17 residues. V was pared by 4 bases and J by 0 bases, with 16 bases between. CDR3 DNA: TGTGCCAGCAGCCCCTATGAGGGAAGGATCTCTGGAAACACCATATATTTT. It specifies CASSPYEGRISGNTIYF.

This chain connects TRBV5-1 to TRBJ2-2; D is possibly TRBD2 (5 bases). In germline, CDR1 is SGHRS, CDR2 YFSETQ. V was trimmed by 2 bases and J by 3 bases, leaving 11 bases between them. This CDR3 is 15 amino acids long. CDR3 loop: CASSFSGSYTGELFF. The CDR3 DNA reads TGCGCCAGCAGCTTTTCGGGATCCTACACCGGGGAGCTGTTTTTT. Full variable domain (outside the CDR3, taken from reference TRBV5-1 and TRBJ2-2): KAGVTQTPRYLIKTRGQQVTLSCSPISGHRSVSWYQQTPGQGLQFLFEYFSETQRNKGNFPGRFSGRQFSNSRSEMNVSTLELGDSALYLCASSFSGSYTGELFFGEGSRLTVL.

The J gene is TRBJ2-5, the V gene TRBV7-7; D is unclear. The CDR3 contains 14 residues. Trimming pared 5 bases from V and 4 bases from J, leaving 14 bases between. CDR1 and CDR2 from the germline V gene are SSHAT and FNYEAQ (reference sequence). DNA of the CDR3: TGTGCCAGCAGCCGACTGACGGGCCTAGAGACCCAGTACTTC. This gives the protein CASSRLTGLETQYF.

The chain joins TRBV11-3 to TRBJ2-3; 12 bases fit TRBD2. The germline V gene has CDR1 SGHNT and CDR2 YENEEA. This CDR3 comprises 16 residues. J was trimmed by 2 bases and V by 6 bases; bases with no gene match: 6. The CDR3 spells CASSSGLAGPTDTQYF. The CDR3 nucleotides read TGTGCCAGCAGTTCTGGACTAGCGGGGCCCACAGATACGCAGTATTTT.

Comment on this clone: In the same sample, other DNA sequences code for this CDR3. The chain joins TRBV5-1 to TRBJ2-7; 9 bases agree with TRBD1. CDR1 SGHRS and CDR2 YFSETQ come from the germline V gene. The CDR3 covers 15 residues. V lost 0 bases and J lost 2; bases outside the gene matches: 3. The CDR3 reads CASSLGGQGPYEQYF. The CDR3, as DNA: TGCGCCAGCAGCTTGGGGGGACAGGGTCCCTACGAGCAGTACTTC. Variable domain in full (rest from reference TRBV5-1 and TRBJ2-7): KAGVTQTPRYLIKTRGQQVTLSCSPISGHRSVSWYQQTPGQGLQFLFEYFSETQRNKGNFPGRFSGRQFSNSRSEMNVSTLELGDSALYLCASSLGGQGPYEQYFGPGTRLTVT.

The V and J genes are TRBV6-1 and TRBJ2-4, with TRBD2 as a possible D gene (6 bases). The ends were cut back, 6 bases at V and 0 bases at J, with 9 bases in the middle. Germline V gene lookup returns CDR1 MNHNS and CDR2 SASEGT. CDR3 length: 14 amino acids. The CDR3: CASREGLAKNIQYF. CDR3 coding DNA: TGTGCCAGCAGGGAGGGCCTAGCCAAAAACATTCAGTACTTC.

The chain joins TRBV7-8 to TRBJ1-2, with D perhaps TRBD1 (5 bases). The CDR3 spans 13 residues. The germline V and J ends were trimmed by 1 base and 8 bases, with 11 bases remaining between them. Looked up from germline, CDR1 is SGHVS and CDR2 is FQNEAQ. CDR3 region: CASSLGMGVGYTF. CDR3 coding DNA: TGTGCCAGCAGCTTAGGGATGGGGGTCGGCTACACCTTC. Full variable domain (remainder filled in from reference TRBV7-8 and TRBJ1-2): GAGVSQSPRYKVAKRGQDVALRCDPISGHVSLFWYQQALGQGPEFLTYFQNEAQLDKSGLPSDRFFAERPEGSVSTLKIQRTQQEDSAVYLCASSLGMGVGYTFGSGTRLTVV.

This chain links TRBV19 with TRBJ2-3, with 13 bases matching TRBD2. The CDR3 sequence is 14 residues long. The junction had 2 bases not matched to a gene; V was cut back by 6 bases and J by 5 bases. Germline CDR1 and CDR2: LNHDA and SQIVND (reference sequence). The DNA for the CDR3 is TGTGCCAGTAGGAGGACTAGCGGGGGAGATACGCAGTATTTT. Its protein product is CASRRTSGGDTQYF.

The chain joins TRBV19 to TRBJ1-6; D perhaps matches TRBD1 (6 bases). The length of the CDR3 is 16 residues. Trimming took off 6 bases at V and 6 bases at J, with 18 bases between the two ends. Germline CDR1 reads LNHDA; CDR2 reads SQIVND (reference sequence). CDR3 region: CASSPGGGGSNSPLHF. CDR3 bases: TGTGCCAGTAGCCCGGGTGGGGGGGGCAGTAATTCACCCCTCCACTTT.

The rearrangement links TRBV7-8 to TRBJ1-4; 9 positions agree with TRBD1. This CDR3 has 15 residues. In germline, CDR1 is SGHVS, CDR2 FQNEAQ. V lost 5 bases to trimming and J lost 8 bases; unmatched junction nucleotides: 9. The CDR3 bases are TGTGCCAGCAGCGTCGGACAGGGGAGGATCGAAAAACTGTTTTTT. It codes for CASSVGQGRIEKLFF.

The chain is built from TRBV9 and TRBJ2-3; D is ambiguous. The CDR3 length is 14 residues. Trimming stripped 3 bases from V and 5 bases from J, with 13 bases between. Germline V gives CDR1 SGDLS, CDR2 YYNGEE. DNA of the CDR3: TGTGCCAGCAGCGAGGCCTGGCGAGTAGATACGCAGTATTTT. It is translated as CASSEAWRVDTQYF. The variable domain in full, completed from reference TRBV9 and TRBJ2-3, reads DSGVTQTPKHLITATGQRVTLRCSPRSGDLSVYWYQQSLDQGLQFLIQYYNGEERAKGNILERFSAQQFPDLHSELNLSSLELGDSALYFCASSEAWRVDTQYFGPGTRLTVL.

V is TRBV10-1 and J is TRBJ2-2; D is unclear. Trimming left V 0 bases short and J 4 bases short, with 9 bases between. The CDR3 totals 15 residues. Germline lookup yields CDR1 WNHNN and CDR2 SYGVQD (reference sequence). The DNA for the CDR3 is TGCGCCAGCAGTGAGTCGGTTAGAGGCACCGGGGAGCTGTTTTTT. It is translated as CASSESVRGTGELFF.

V gene TRBV5-1 combines with J gene TRBJ1-2, with 12 bases matching TRBD1. The CDR3 has 15 residues. V gave up 4 bases and J gave up 4 bases; unmatched junction bases: 5. Germline V CDR1 and CDR2: SGHRS, YFSETQ. The chain's CDR3 is CASSPGTGGFYGYTF. The CDR3 region has the DNA TGCGCCAGCAGCCCCGGGACAGGGGGCTTCTATGGCTACACCTTC. Complete variable domain (other parts from reference TRBV5-1 and TRBJ1-2): KAGVTQTPRYLIKTRGQQVTLSCSPISGHRSVSWYQQTPGQGLQFLFEYFSETQRNKGNFPGRFSGRQFSNSRSEMNVSTLELGDSALYLCASSPGTGGFYGYTFGSGTRLTVV.

This clone occurred once. The V call is TRBV6-5, the J call TRBJ1-2; D is unresolved. Germline V gene lookup returns CDR1 MNHEY and CDR2 SVGAGI. The V and J ends lost 5 bases and 2 bases respectively, with 12 bases between them. The CDR3 loop spans 14 amino acids. The DNA for the CDR3 is TGTGCCAGCAGTGAAGAGGAGATAAACTATGGCTACACCTTC. Its protein is CASSEEEINYGYTF.